Shown below are 15 T cell receptor beta chains from a single sample sequenced in a study of shared clonotypes between healthy human individuals. Profiled with immunoSEQ multiplex PCR; TCRdb holds only in-frame clones, not every one. The profile covers millions of clones, with more than 80% appearing a single time and 0.39% taken by the ten largest. The sequenced sample consisted of naive CD4+ T cells from PBMCs. Subset indicated: CD45RA+ positively selected. The receptors come from a young man in good health. Some clones in this sample may be carry-over from other donors' samples.

The chain joins TRBV6-5 to TRBJ2-7, with D perhaps assigned TRBD1 or TRBD2 (6 bases each). V dropped 7 bases and J dropped 1 base, with 11 bases sitting between them. The V gene's germline CDR1 is MNHEY and CDR2 SVGAGI. This CDR3 spans 13 amino acids. The CDR3 DNA sequence: TGTGCCAGCACCCGGGGGCCGTCCTACGAGCAGTACTTC. Translating gives CASTRGPSYEQYF.

The chain links TRBV19 to TRBJ2-7; 7 bases agree with TRBD2. With V trimmed by 5 bases and J by 6 bases, 22 bases remained unmatched. This CDR3 region has 18 residues. In germline, CDR1 is LNHDA, CDR2 SQIVND (reference sequence). CDR3 protein: CASSRLGGLLRVAGEQYF. The CDR3 nucleotides read TGTGCCAGTAGTCGTCTGGGGGGACTTTTGAGGGTAGCGGGCGAGCAGTACTTC. The entire variable domain, with the rest obtained from reference TRBV19 and TRBJ2-7, is as follows: DGGITQSPKYLFRKEGQNVTLSCEQNLNHDAMYWYRQDPGQGLRLIYYSQIVNDFQKGDIAEGYSVSREKKESFPLTVTSAQKNPTAFYLCASSRLGGLLRVAGEQYFGPGTRLTVT.

This chain's CDR3 is CASSSELGTYEQYF. Here the CDR3 DNA reads TGTGCCAGCAGCTCCGAGCTCGGAACCTACGAGCAGTACTTC. This rearrangement joins TRBV2 to TRBJ2-7; D call uncertain. The length of the CDR3 is 14 residues. Per germline, CDR1 SNHLY and CDR2 FYNNEI. Trimming pared 6 bases from V and 2 bases from J, leaving 14 bases between. Based on the CDR3 plus reference TRBV2 and TRBJ2-7, the full variable domain is EPEVTQTPSHQVTQMGQEVILRCVPISNHLYFYWYRQILGQKVEFLVSFYNNEISEKSEIFDDQFSVERPDGSNFTLKIRSTKLEDSAMYFCASSSELGTYEQYFGPGTRLTVT.

CDR3 sequence (DNA): TGTGCCAGCAGTTCCGTCAGGGGATCGTACGAGCAGTACTTC. Amino acid sequence: CASSSVRGSYEQYF. The V gene is TRBV28, the J gene TRBJ2-7; possibly TRBD1 for D (6 bases). CDR1 and CDR2 from the germline V gene are MDHEN and SYDVKM. V was pared by 4 bases and J by 4 bases, with 14 bases between. The CDR3 sequence is 14 residues long.

This clone has a single count. This chain links TRBV29-1 with TRBJ2-3; the D call may be TRBD1 or TRBD2 (5 bases each). This CDR3 contains 11 residues. In germline, CDR1 is SQVTM, CDR2 ANQGSEA. Trimming took off 7 bases at V and 1 base at J, with 6 bases between the two ends. The CDR3 DNA reads as TGCAGCGGGGGACGCACAGATACGCAGTATTTT. Translating gives CSGGRTDTQYF.

The V gene is TRBV6-5, the J gene TRBJ2-7; D may be TRBD1 (6 bases). V dropped 2 bases and J dropped 4 bases, with 18 bases sitting between them. The CDR3 consists of 16 residues. Germline values: CDR1 MNHEY, CDR2 SVGAGI. The CDR3 bases are TGTGCCAGCAGTTACCGTGACCGACAGGACGTATACGAGCAGTACTTC. Protein product: CASSYRDRQDVYEQYF.

A single count supports this clone. The rearrangement joins TRBV5-4 to TRBJ2-2, with TRBD2 matching over 7 bases. The V segment lost 3 bases and the J segment 4 bases; nucleotides outside the gene matches: 3. Per germline, CDR1 SGHNT and CDR2 YYREEE (reference sequence). The CDR3 sequence is 14 residues long. The CDR3 region is CASSWGGSTGELFF. In DNA form, the CDR3 reads TGTGCCAGCAGCTGGGGAGGGAGCACCGGGGAGCTGTTTTTT.

This clone showed up just a few times. The chain uses TRBV27 and TRBJ1-5; unclear D gene. Looked up from germline, CDR1 is MNHEY and CDR2 is SMNVEV (reference sequence). The CDR3 has 13 residues. V was shortened by 8 bases and J by 5 bases, with 13 bases between the two germline ends. CDR3 sequence reads: CASGDLPYQPQHF. The CDR3 DNA reads TGTGCCAGCGGGGATCTGCCCTATCAGCCCCAGCATTTT.

About this clone: Different DNA sequences within this sample yield the same CDR3. V gene TRBV5-4 combines with J gene TRBJ2-7; 13 bases are a match to TRBD2. This CDR3 is 15 amino acids long. Per the germline V gene, CDR1 is SGHNT and CDR2 is YYREEE (reference sequence). The junction had 3 bases not matched to a gene; V was cut back by 3 bases and J by 3 bases. The CDR3 DNA sequence: TGTGCCAGCAGCTCTGGGACTAGCGGGAACTACGAGCAGTACTTC. It is translated as CASSSGTSGNYEQYF.

J is TRBJ2-7 and V is TRBV6-1, with D possibly TRBD1 on 7 matching bases. The CDR3 runs 13 residues. Looked up from germline, CDR1 is MNHNS and CDR2 is SASEGT. Trimming took 8 bases from V and 4 from J, leaving 15 bases between them. The CDR3 loop reads CASSAGQSYEQYF. The CDR3 nucleotides are TGTGCCAGCTCGGCGGGACAGAGTTACGAGCAGTACTTC.

The rearrangement joins TRBV7-2 to TRBJ2-5; possibly TRBD2 for D (5 bases). Deletions cut 3 bases from V and 1 base from J, with 9 bases between. Germline V lookup: CDR1 SGHTA, CDR2 FQGNSA. The CDR3 runs to 14 residues. For the CDR3, the DNA is TGTGCCAGCAGCTTTGGCGGGTTCCAAGAGACCCAGTACTTC. Translation gives CASSFGGFQETQYF.

This sequence joins TRBV19 and TRBJ2-1, with D perhaps given as TRBD1 or TRBD2 (5 bases each). V was clipped by 2 bases and J by 1 base, with 9 bases between them. The CDR3 runs 15 residues. The germline gives CDR1 LNHDA, CDR2 SQIVND (reference sequence). For the CDR3, the DNA is TGTGCCAGTAGTATACTCGGGGCTTCCTACAATGAGCAGTTCTTC. Its protein is CASSILGASYNEQFF.

The chain couples TRBV5-6 to TRBJ2-7; TRBD1 matches at 9 bases. Germline CDR1 is SGHDT and CDR2 is YYEEEE. Losses at the gene ends were 4 bases for V and 4 bases for J; bases not matched to a gene: 9. CDR3 length: 15 amino acids. The CDR3: CASSKQGADFYEQYF. CDR3 bases: TGTGCCAGCAGCAAACAGGGGGCGGATTTTTACGAGCAGTACTTC.

About this clone: The sample contains more than one DNA sequence encoding this CDR3. The chain combines TRBV9 with TRBJ2-1, with D unresolved. Germline V gene data show CDR1 as SGDLS and CDR2 as YYNGEE. The germline V and J ends were trimmed by 0 bases and 0 bases, with 10 bases remaining between them. This CDR3 is built from 16 residues. The CDR3 coding sequence is TGTGCCAGCAGCGTAGTGGGCGTCAGCTCCTACAATGAGCAGTTCTTC. Protein: CASSVVGVSSYNEQFF.

The chain is built from TRBV7-2 and TRBJ1-5; 7 bases match TRBD1. From germline, CDR1 is SGHTA and CDR2 FQGNSA. CDR3 length: 14 amino acids. Trimming cost V 5 bases and J 10 bases; bases outside gene matches: 11. The CDR3 loop is CASSLDRTLDPQHF. The CDR3 DNA is TGTGCCAGCAGCCTGGACAGGACTCTTGATCCCCAGCATTTT. The whole variable domain, remainder taken from reference TRBV7-2 and TRBJ1-5, is GAGVSQSPSNKVTEKGKDVELRCDPISGHTALYWYRQSLGQGLEFLIYFQGNSAPDKSGLPSDRFSAERTGGSVSTLTIQRTQQEDSAVYLCASSLDRTLDPQHFGDGTRLSIL.